A single TCR beta chain is shown here with its context. The antigen is unknown. Use of 60 Vbeta and 13 Jbeta primers characterized the PCR. Some clones are missing from TCRdb's copy, which holds only in-frame ones; the method was immunoSEQ multiplex PCR. The sample consists of about 170,000 clones, under 80% of them appearing once. This sample stems from a study of cytomegalovirus exposure and HLA in healthy donors. Study details: HLA-typed donors were the source of about 85 million unique TCRs held in an early data release. Broader study findings: An analysis was carried out at a later point. It showed that HLA-associated TCR beta chains were more clonally expanded than equally common non-associated chains. Altogether, 164 TCR beta chains were recorded as cytomegalovirus-associated. Among the sequence variants, a highly shared cluster was likely an artifact of sequencing.

The CDR3 is 11 residues long. Trimming pared 0 bases from V and 7 bases from J, leaving 3 bases between. Germline assignment: CDR1 SGHTA and CDR2 FQGNSA. This TCR came from a female donor in good health and CMV-seronegative. What was sequenced was PBMCs. The gene calls are TRBV7-2 and TRBJ1-1; D not resolved. This CDR3 is CASSLASEAFF. CDR3 coding DNA: TGTGCCAGCAGCTTAGCCAGTGAAGCTTTCTTT.